This record covers a single T cell receptor beta chain. This sample is part of a study of blood T cell repertoires in COVID-19. At the level of the study: Donors in the United States, Italy and Spain gave samples during acute or convalescent COVID-19. From T cells, B-cell-depleted T cells, or PBMCs came the material, which was cDNA or gDNA.

From germline, CDR1 is LGHDT and CDR2 YNNKEL (reference sequence). The CDR3 is 16 amino acids. With 4 bases clipped from V and 6 bases from J, the junction kept 9 bases outside the gene matches. The table came from immunoSEQ multiplex PCR; TCRdb's copy has only in-frame clones and leaves some out. The sample lists 130,000 to 150,000 clones, approximately 91% seen once, with 1.5% to 2% in the top ten. The TCR was taken from a man aged 65-85 years with acute or convalescent COVID-19. The sample consisted of peripheral blood. V is TRBV3-1 (or the pseudogene TRBV3-2) and J is TRBJ2-2, with 9 nucleotides matching TRBD2. For the CDR3, the DNA is TGTGCCAGCAGCCTCTCGGGTAGCGGGAGTCCCGGGGAGCTGTTTTTT. It codes for CASSLSGSGSPGELFF.